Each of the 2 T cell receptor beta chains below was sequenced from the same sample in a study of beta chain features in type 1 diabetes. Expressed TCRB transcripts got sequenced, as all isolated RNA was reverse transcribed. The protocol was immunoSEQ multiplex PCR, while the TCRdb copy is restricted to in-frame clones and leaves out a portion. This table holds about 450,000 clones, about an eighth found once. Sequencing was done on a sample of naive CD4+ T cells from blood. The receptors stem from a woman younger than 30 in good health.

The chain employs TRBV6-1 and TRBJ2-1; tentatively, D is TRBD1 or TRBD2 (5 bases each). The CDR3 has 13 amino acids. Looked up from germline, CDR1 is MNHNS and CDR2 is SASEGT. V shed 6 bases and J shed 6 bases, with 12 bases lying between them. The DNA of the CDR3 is TGTGCCAGCAGCCCCTGGGGGTTCAATGAGCAGTTCTTC. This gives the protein CASSPWGFNEQFF.

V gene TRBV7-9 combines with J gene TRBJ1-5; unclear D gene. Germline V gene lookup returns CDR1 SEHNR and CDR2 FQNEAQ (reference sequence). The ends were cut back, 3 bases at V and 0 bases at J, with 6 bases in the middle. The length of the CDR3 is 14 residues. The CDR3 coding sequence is TGTGCCAGCAGCTTTGATCATAGCAATCAGCCCCAGCATTTT. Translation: CASSFDHSNQPQHF.